This TCR beta chain was retrieved from a study of T cell responses to AZD1222 COVID-19 vaccine. Sequenced by immunoSEQ multiplex PCR; TCRdb stores in-frame clones only, minus some. The sample includes under 100,000 clones, about 86% of them seen just once. CDR3 length: 15 amino acids. The V end lost 6 bases, the J end lost 2 bases, and 17 bases lay between the germline ends. Germline CDR1 and CDR2: SGHTA and FQGNSA. The specimen comprised peripheral blood, sampled on day 0 of AZD1222 vaccination. V and J are TRBV7-2 and TRBJ2-7, with D maybe TRBD1 (6 bases). The source is an adult in good health. The CDR3 is CASRKQGRLAYEQYF. The CDR3, as DNA: TGTGCCAGCAGGAAACAGGGACGGTTAGCCTACGAGCAGTACTTC.